This T cell receptor (beta chain) was identified during a study of IL-17A CD8 T cells in psoriatic arthritis synovium. Regarding the research as a whole: The study was designed to define the phenotype, molecular profile and function of synovial IL-17A+CD8+ T cells in the pathogenesis of psoriatic arthritis.

CD3+ T cells isolated by magnetic separation were stimulated with PMA and ionomycin for 1.5 hours and then labeled using IL-17A and IFNgamma cytokine secretion assays. Synovial fluid effusions were aspirated from the actively inflamed joints of patients with psoriatic arthritis. For each patient, synovial fluid served as the source from which three memory CD8+ T cell populations were isolated by sorting: Tc1 cells (IL-17A-IFNgamma+), Tc17 cells (IL-17A+) and the bulk memory fraction, allowing their TCR repertoires to be compared. Psoriatic arthritis patients met the Classification of Psoriatic Arthritis Study Group (CASPAR) criteria. Cytokine-secreting cells were counterstained with viability dye and anti-CD3, CD8, CD14 and CD4 antibodies and sorted on a BD FACSAria. Sorted CD8+ T cell subsets from the synovial fluid of a few patients with psoriatic arthritis were subjected to TCRbeta sequencing. Synovial fluid mononuclear cells were isolated with Lymphoprep and cryopreserved in liquid nitrogen before use. Approximately 50% fetal calf serum and roughly 9.3% dimethyl sulfoxide were contained in the cryopreservation medium.

The CDR3 measures 13 amino acids from cysteine to phenylalanine. The only DNA kept is the CDR3, 39 bases in frame from the first base. CDR1 and CDR2 (SQVTM, ANQGSEA) derive from the germline V gene. V drops 5 bases and J drops 5 bases, leaving 12 bases in between. The paper's findings and limits, for the study overall: TCRbeta sequencing showed synovial Tc17 cells were polyclonal in psoriatic arthritis (median clonality about 0.08). TCR sequencing covered only three patients, which the authors acknowledged as a limited sample size. Cells were obtained from synovial fluid rather than synovial tissue, because no psoriatic arthritis synovial tissue samples were available. Some individual clones occupied over 5% of the repertoire, though most synovial CD8+ subsets remained polyclonal. In a couple of patients, many Tc17 clones also appeared in the synovial Tc1 population, producing Morisita overlap indices above 0.75.

After DNA extraction (Qiagen), TCRbeta V-D-J rearrangements underwent bias-controlled amplification and then high-throughput sequencing (immunoSEQ; Adaptive Biotech). The published analysis was carried out like this. The immunoSEQ Analyzer platform was used to analyze productive sequences at the sequence level. Clonality was calculated as 1 minus Pielou's evenness, with values from 0 (highly polyclonal) to 1 (monoclonal). The Morisita index, ranging from 0 (no similarity) to 1 (complete similarity), was used to quantify repertoire overlap between subsets. Here the immuneACCESS table is served through TCRdb, limited to in-frame sequences with V and J called. Missing clones are a known gap in these copies; in checked studies unresolved V genes cover under half, and the rest lacks a known reason. The V and J calls and clone size were taken over from that table, and D and trimming were inferred from the DNA. For this sample there are about 1,900 clones; less than 75% appear just once. The ten largest clones represent around an eighth of the sample.

In this sample, this clone turned up once. Its antigen remains unidentified. Base qualities are not provided; no much larger clone lies one nucleotide away. Input material: IL-17A+ (IFN-gamma+/-) memory CD8+ T cells from synovial fluid. The cell subset or site tag for this specimen amounts to: IL-17A+IFNgamma+/- memory CD8+ (Tc17) cells. The TCR comes from a human donor with psoriatic arthritis. The V and J genes are TRBV29-1 and TRBJ2-2; the D gene is perhaps TRBD2, on 6 matching bases. The DNA sequence is given as TGCAGCGTTTCGTCTAGCGAGACCGGGGAGCTGTTTTTT. This translates into CSVSSSETGELFF.